The rows below give T cell receptor beta chains drawn from one sample of a study of CD8+ T cells in alopecia areata. TCRdb's copy holds only in-frame clones and misses some; the assay was immunoSEQ multiplex PCR. The table shows 200,000 to 250,000 clones, with approximately 38% occurring only once. The source material was CD4+ T cells sorted from blood, sampled between weeks 30 and 35, from a patient treated with tofacitinib. The receptors stem from a human donor with alopecia areata. The CDR3 runs from the conserved cysteine through the conserved F or W.

v_gene: TRBV7-6
CDR3aa: CASSPRRMNTEAFF

v_gene: TRBV18
CDR3aa: CASSSTRTIEAFF

v_gene: TRBV4-2
CDR3aa: CASSQGSTTPAAASYEQYF

v_gene: TRBV7-2
CDR3aa: CASSLGQGYQPQHF

v_gene: TRBV6-6
CDR3aa: CASSSLIGTSAAF

v_gene: TRBV15
CDR3aa: CATSRDRVSVDTQYF

v_gene: TRBV6-5
CDR3aa: CASSWEDGGTEAFF

v_gene: TRBV14
CDR3aa: CASSNKRTLSLNEQFF

v_gene: TRBV9
CDR3aa: CASSPDPFPKNTEAFF

v_gene: TRBV30
CDR3aa: CAWSEWRTEAFF

v_gene: TRBV7-9
CDR3aa: CASSPRAGQGTEAFF

v_gene: TRBV7-9
CDR3aa: CASSSPTSSEQFF

v_gene: TRBV7-8
CDR3aa: CASSLLDRNNYGYTF

v_gene: TRBV29-1
CDR3aa: CSVERQGLGYTF

v_gene: TRBV5-4
CDR3aa: CASSLVGGPDGYTF

v_gene: TRBV19
CDR3aa: CASSNPSGRYEQYF

v_gene: TRBV6-1
CDR3aa: CASTARSGSSYEQYF

v_gene: TRBV30
CDR3aa: CAWNEGLGQETQYF

v_gene: TRBV14
CDR3aa: CASSRGGMNTEAFF

v_gene: TRBV7-9
CDR3aa: CASNRAETNEKLFF

v_gene: TRBV9
CDR3aa: CASSADVNPRLYGYTF

v_gene: TRBV29-1
CDR3aa: CSVVSVAGYTF

v_gene: TRBV2
CDR3aa: CASRRQVPYGYTF

v_gene: TRBV10-3
CDR3aa: CAISTGKSYEQYF

v_gene: TRBV30
CDR3aa: CAWTDSRRAFF

v_gene: TRBV7-3
CDR3aa: CASSLTSIQETQYF

v_gene: TRBV7-6
CDR3aa: CASSPMGLNTGELFF

v_gene: TRBV5-1
CDR3aa: CASSSLSYEQYF

v_gene: TRBV18
CDR3aa: CASSPAAQGYGYTF

v_gene: TRBV30
CDR3aa: CAWSLPGTGRSGANVLTF

v_gene: TRBV6-6
CDR3aa: CASNRAGANTGELFF

v_gene: TRBV19
CDR3aa: CASSKQETGELFF

v_gene: TRBV29-1
CDR3aa: CSVDPDRGGEKLFF

v_gene: TRBV7-8
CDR3aa: CASIYNTEAFF

v_gene: TRBV30
CDR3aa: CAWQSGRINYGYTF

v_gene: TRBV5-4
CDR3aa: CASSLNPGTGFGFNEKLFF

v_gene: TRBV4-3
CDR3aa: CASSPATFSGEETQYF

v_gene: TRBV4-2
CDR3aa: CASSQSPVNTGELFF

v_gene: TRBV29-1
CDR3aa: CSVEDREEWGNTIYF

v_gene: TRBV6-6
CDR3aa: CASSYSGGGPYEQYF

v_gene: TRBV30
CDR3aa: CAWSFRGNTEAFF

v_gene: TRBV27
CDR3aa: CASSFLHRATEAFF

v_gene: TRBV30
CDR3aa: CAWSAKVAGGDEQYF

v_gene: TRBV6-5
CDR3aa: CASSYGTGVEKLFF

v_gene: TRBV7-2
CDR3aa: CASSLGGTDTQYF

v_gene: TRBV19
CDR3aa: CASRLQGTGGHQPQHF

v_gene: TRBV19
CDR3aa: CASSHPGQSTGELFF

v_gene: TRBV2
CDR3aa: CASTRQNSPLHF

v_gene: TRBV29-1
CDR3aa: CSVDLPLGPNTEAFF

v_gene: TRBV20-1
CDR3aa: CSVGSPNEQFF

v_gene: TRBV30
CDR3aa: CAWSVRTSGANVLTF

v_gene: TRBV7-2
CDR3aa: CASSLVAGPRNNQPQHF

v_gene: TRBV18
CDR3aa: CASSPPNGQSNTEAFF

v_gene: TRBV2
CDR3aa: CASSAQGINEAFF

v_gene: TRBV21-1
CDR3aa: CASSKGSRGRTDTQYF